This TCR beta chain came from a study of T cell responses to AZD1222 COVID-19 vaccine. Between the trimmed V and J ends, which lost 7 bases and 3 bases, there was a span of 21 bases. The CDR3 is 17 amino acids. Germline V gene sequence: CDR1 MDHEN, CDR2 SYDVKM. This clone was picked up a small number of times. Its antigen is as yet unknown. Whole-study findings and limits: Spike-specific TCR breadth rose after two AZD1222 doses, and depth rose as well. A reported finding is that nearly half of spike-specific TCRs target unmutated variant regions. White British people made up most donors, females outnumbered males, and clonal diversity was possibly underestimated. The peak T cell response came first, and repertoires were sampled only after it.

The data were produced by immunoSEQ multiplex PCR, yet TCRdb's version contains in-frame clones alone and is incomplete. The data show approximately 180,000 clones, around 93% seen once. This chain joins TRBV28 and TRBJ1-4; D is possibly TRBD1 (6 bases). The input for sequencing was peripheral blood, taken 28 days after the second dose of the MenACWY control vaccine. The receptor was isolated from an adult who received the MenACWY meningococcal vaccine as a control. CDR3 nucleotide sequence: TGTGCCAGCATGACTAGGGGGGAGGGGCGGGCTAATGAAAAACTGTTTTTT. This codes for CASMTRGEGRANEKLFF. Filled out from reference TRBV28 and TRBJ1-4, the complete variable domain reads DVKVTQSSRYLVKRTGEKVFLECVQDMDHENMFWYRQDPGLGLRLIYFSYDVKMKEKGDIPEGYSVSREKKERFSLILESASTNQTSMYLCASMTRGEGRANEKLFFGSGTQLSVL.